Presented here are 16 T cell receptor beta chains from one specimen sequenced in a study of cytomegalovirus exposure and HLA in healthy donors. TCRdb keeps only in-frame clones here, not all; method: immunoSEQ multiplex PCR. Of about 180,000 clones in the sample, 85% are singletons; the top ten hold roughly 15%. The sequencing sample was made of PBMCs. Receptor source: a man aged 18 to 30 in good health and CMV-seropositive.

To note about this clone: The junction shows a germline mismatch at one end, possibly a read error. The rearrangement links TRBV2 to TRBJ1-5; 7 bases fit TRBD1. Germline loops: CDR1 SNHLY, CDR2 FYNNEI. There are 18 residues in the CDR3. CDR3 bases: TGTGCCAGCACTGAAACGGCGGGACAGATTTATAGCAATCAGCCCCAGCATTTT. Its translation is CASTETAGQIYSNQPQHF. Full variable domain (rest looked up from reference TRBV2 and TRBJ1-5): EPEVTQTPSHQVTQMGQEVILRCVPISNHLYFYWYRQILGQKVEFLVSFYNNEISEKSEIFDDQFSVERPDGSNFTLKIRSTKLEDSAMYFCASTETAGQIYSNQPQHFGDGTRLSIL.

The chain employs TRBV13 and TRBJ2-2, with 8 bases matching TRBD1. The CDR3 has 14 amino acids. The V segment lost 5 bases and the J segment 6 bases; nucleotides outside the gene matches: 5. From germline, CDR1 is PRHDT and CDR2 FYEKMQ (reference sequence). The CDR3 here is CASSADREAGELFF. CDR3 nucleotides: TGTGCCAGCAGCGCGGACAGGGAGGCCGGGGAGCTGTTTTTT.

In this sample, this clone turned up once. J is TRBJ1-1 and V is TRBV7-2; tentatively, D is TRBD1 (6 bases). The germline CDR1 and CDR2 sequences are SGHTA and FQGNSA. Trimming stripped 5 bases from V and 8 bases from J, with 18 bases between. This CDR3 is built from 14 residues. CDR3 region: CASSDTFRDREAFF. CDR3 bases: TGTGCCAGCAGCGATACCTTCCGCGACAGGGAAGCTTTCTTT.

The rearrangement uses TRBV4-1 and TRBJ2-3; a possible D gene is TRBD1 (6 bases). The CDR3 contains 15 residues. Germline CDR1 and CDR2: MGHRA and YSYEKL. Trimming stripped 4 bases from V and 2 bases from J, with 13 bases between. The CDR3 spells CASSREGQYTDTQYF. Written as DNA, the CDR3 is TGCGCCAGCAGCCGAGAGGGACAATACACAGATACGCAGTATTTT.

This chain connects TRBV4-1 to TRBJ2-7, with a tentative D call TRBD1 (5 bases). With 0 bases removed from V and 6 bases from J, the gap between germline ends came to 6 bases. The CDR3 is made up of 12 amino acids. Germline assignment: CDR1 MGHRA and CDR2 YSYEKL. This CDR3 is CASSQEGLEQYF. The CDR3 nucleotides are TGCGCCAGCAGCCAAGAGGGGCTCGAGCAGTACTTC.

The gene calls are TRBV6-1 and TRBJ1-1; D is perhaps TRBD1 (6 bases). The CDR3 consists of 15 residues. Trimming stripped 4 bases from V and 0 bases from J, with 12 bases between. CDR1 is MNHNS, CDR2 SASEGT, per germline. The CDR3 DNA sequence: TGTGCCAGCAGTGTAAGACAGGCCGTGAACACTGAAGCTTTCTTT. Translated, it gives CASSVRQAVNTEAFF.

The chain uses TRBV6-5 and TRBJ1-2; 7 positions agree with TRBD1. The germline V gene encodes CDR1 MNHEY and CDR2 SVGAGI. V gave up 6 bases and J gave up 0 bases; unmatched junction bases: 4. The CDR3 covers 14 residues. CDR3 nucleotides: TGTGCCAGCAGCAGGGGGACTGCTAACTATGGCTACACCTTC. Translation gives CASSRGTANYGYTF.

The chain's CDR3 is CASSLGGDYEQYF. In nucleotides, the CDR3 is TGTGCCAGCAGCTTAGGGGGGGACTACGAGCAGTACTTC. J is TRBJ2-7 and V is TRBV28; D might be TRBD2 (7 bases). The V gene's germline CDR1 is MDHEN and CDR2 SYDVKM. Trimming removed 6 bases at V and 3 bases at J, with 12 bases between. The CDR3 covers 13 residues.

V usage is TRBV28 and J usage is TRBJ1-1; weak D call: TRBD1 (6 bases). V lost 7 bases and J lost 4, with 13 bases in between. This CDR3 is built from 13 residues. CDR1 and CDR2 (germline): MDHEN, SYDVKM. CDR3 in DNA: TGTGCCAGCAAGAAGGGGGGGCCCACTGAAGCTTTCTTT. Protein: CASKKGGPTEAFF.

V is TRBV2 and J is TRBJ2-5, with D uncertain. Germline CDR1 SNHLY, CDR2 FYNNEI. The CDR3 spans 12 residues. V dropped 6 bases and J dropped 5 bases, with 10 bases sitting between them. The CDR3 sequence: CASRRVLETQYF. CDR3 bases: TGTGCCAGCAGACGGGTATTGGAGACCCAGTACTTC.

The chain joins TRBV7-6 to TRBJ2-3; no reliable D call. Germline lookup yields CDR1 SGHVS and CDR2 FNYEAQ. This CDR3 is 12 amino acids long. Trimming took 5 bases from V and 2 from J, leaving 5 bases between them. CDR3 amino acids: CASSENTDTQYF. The CDR3 DNA sequence: TGTGCCAGCAGCGAGAACACAGATACGCAGTATTTT.

The chain is built from TRBV7-3 and TRBJ2-1; possibly TRBD1 for D (8 bases). V was shortened by 5 bases and J by 1 base, with 15 bases between the two germline ends. Germline assignment: CDR1 SGHTA and CDR2 FQGTGA. The CDR3 is 16 residues long. The CDR3 region has the DNA TGTGCCAGCAGCCCCACAGGGGGGGGATCCTACAATGAGCAGTTCTTC. As protein: CASSPTGGGSYNEQFF.

This chain uses TRBV5-1 with TRBJ2-1, with 7 positions matching TRBD1. The CDR3 extends over 15 amino acids. V was pared by 5 bases and J by 0 bases, with 5 bases of the junction left unmatched. Germline loops: CDR1 SGHRS, CDR2 YFSETQ. The CDR3 region is CASRLTGSSYNEQFF. The DNA of the CDR3 is TGCGCCAGCAGGCTGACAGGGTCCTCCTACAATGAGCAGTTCTTC.

The chain couples TRBV27 to TRBJ1-2; a weak D match, TRBD1 (5 bases). V lost 5 bases to trimming and J lost 4 bases, with 11 bases between them. The CDR3 consists of 13 residues. CDR1 is MNHEY and CDR2 is SMNVEV in the germline V gene (reference sequence). Here the CDR3 DNA reads TGTGCCAGCAGTCCCTGGGGGGGCTATGGCTACACCTTC. Translated: CASSPWGGYGYTF.

The chain uses TRBV10-3 and TRBJ2-7; D is ambiguous. Germline V gene lookup returns CDR1 ENHRY and CDR2 SYGVKD. Trimming cost V 7 bases and J 4 bases, with 8 bases left between them. The CDR3 extends over 11 amino acids. CDR3 protein: CAINSGYEQYF. The CDR3 DNA sequence: TGTGCCATCAATTCAGGATACGAGCAGTACTTC.

The DNA for the CDR3 is TGCGCCAGCAGCCAAGGGGAGTGGGGGGTATCCAACAATGAGCAGTTCTTC. This sequence encodes CASSQGEWGVSNNEQFF. The V and J genes are TRBV4-1 and TRBJ2-1, with a weak D call TRBD2 (6 bases). V lost 1 base and J 5 bases, leaving 18 bases between the germline ends. CDR1 is MGHRA, CDR2 YSYEKL, per germline. The CDR3 consists of 17 residues.